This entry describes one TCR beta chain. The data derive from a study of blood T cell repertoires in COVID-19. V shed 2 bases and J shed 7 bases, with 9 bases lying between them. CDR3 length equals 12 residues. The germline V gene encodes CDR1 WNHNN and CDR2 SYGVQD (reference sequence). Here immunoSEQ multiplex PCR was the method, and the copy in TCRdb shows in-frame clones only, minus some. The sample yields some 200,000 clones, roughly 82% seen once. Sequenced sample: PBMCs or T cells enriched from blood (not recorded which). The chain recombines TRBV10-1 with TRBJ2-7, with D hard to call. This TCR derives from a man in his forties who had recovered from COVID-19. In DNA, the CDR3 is TGCGCCAGCAGTGAGACGGGTAGGGAGCAGTACTTC. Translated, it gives CASSETGREQYF.